Below, one T cell receptor (beta chain) is given with its context. The sample comes from a study of blood T cell repertoires in COVID-19. Study context: Sites in the United States, Italy and Spain provided acute and convalescent COVID-19 samples. T cells, B-cell-depleted T cells, or PBMCs supplied cDNA or gDNA.

This CDR3 has 15 residues. Germline assignment: CDR1 MNHEY and CDR2 SVGAGI. V lost 6 bases to trimming and J lost 0 bases; unmatched junction nucleotides: 2. Original data processing: Amplification with reference gene primers provided the estimates of nucleated cell counts. Assay used: immunoSEQ multiplex PCR; TCRdb lists only in-frame clones, some missing. From that table come the V and J calls and clone size; the DNA was used to work out D and trimming. The sample has around 81,000 clones, roughly 88% seen once. The clonotype was recovered from a woman older than 75 with acute or convalescent COVID-19. Sequencing was performed on peripheral blood. This chain connects TRBV6-5 to TRBJ2-2, with 9 bases lining up with TRBD1. CDR3 nucleotide sequence: TGTGCCAGCAGCCGGGACAGGGCGAACACCGGGGAGCTGTTTTTT. It translates to CASSRDRANTGELFF.